The entry below gives a single T cell receptor beta chain sequence along with its context. Assay used: immunoSEQ multiplex PCR; TCRdb lists only in-frame clones, some missing. The sample records over 130,000 clones, about 74% being singletons. The sample is drawn from a study of blood T cell repertoires in COVID-19. The sequence was obtained from a middle-aged man with acute or convalescent COVID-19. What was sequenced was peripheral blood.

As DNA, the CDR3 is TGCAGCGCCCGGGAGGGGCAGGAGACCCAGTACTTC. Translation: CSAREGQETQYF. The V gene is TRBV29-1, the J gene TRBJ2-5; the match to TRBD2 covers 8 bases. Germline V CDR1 and CDR2: SQVTM, ANQGSEA. This CDR3 has 12 residues. The V gene end was trimmed by 7 bases and the J gene end by 5 bases; junction bases not matched to a gene: 6.